These 16 T cell receptor beta chains share one sample of origin, sequenced in a study of T-cell memory formation after mild COVID-19. Using its own MiXCR run on the 5' RACE reads, TCRdb lists one record per CDR3 protein. There are fewer than 600,000 distinct CDR3 sequences in the sample; roughly 21% occur only once, and 7.5% to 9.5% lies in the top ten. Sequencing input: PBMCs or a T cell subset sorted from them (not recorded which). All receptors derive from an adult woman who had mild COVID-19 (a few samples of this study predate the infection). Cell type and time point are not known.

For this clonotype: A read error is possible here, since a much larger clone lies one base away. Because the CDR3's place on the DNA is in doubt, the DNA is left out and the CDR3 is given as listed by TCRdb. The chain combines TRBV19 with TRBJ1-1. Germline V CDR1 and CDR2: LNHDA, SQIVND (reference sequence). Inclusive of both ends, the CDR3 amounts to 12 amino acids. The CDR3 region is CASTSGNAEAFF.

This clonotype was recorded a few times. The chain employs TRBV7-3 and TRBJ2-1; D could derive from TRBD1 or TRBD2 (5 bases each). Trimming stripped 5 bases from V and 2 bases from J, with 19 bases between. Germline CDR1 and CDR2: SGHTA and FQGTGA. The CDR3 spans 17 residues. The CDR3 reads CASSPAGTPNTYNEQFF. As DNA, the CDR3 is TGTGCCAGCAGCCCCGCCGGGACCCCGAATACCTACAATGAGCAGTTCTTC.

This chain joins TRBV5-1 and TRBJ1-1; D possibly corresponds to TRBD1 (5 bases). CDR1 and CDR2 from the germline V gene are SGHRS and YFSETQ. The CDR3 spans 15 residues. V was trimmed by 4 bases and J by 2 bases, leaving 15 bases between them. The CDR3 loop reads CASSAQAHINTEAFF. CDR3 nucleotide sequence: TGCGCCAGCAGCGCACAGGCCCACATCAACACTGAAGCTTTCTTT.

V and J are TRBV19 and TRBJ1-1; 8 nucleotides line up with TRBD1. After removal of 6 bases from V and 4 bases from J, the junction contained 7 bases not matched to a gene. Germline CDR1 LNHDA, CDR2 SQIVND (reference sequence). The CDR3 spans 14 residues. The CDR3 DNA follows: TGTGCCAGTAGGGACAGGGAGGGAAGCACTGAAGCTTTCTTT. Protein: CASRDREGSTEAFF.

This clonotype has a handful of counts. The chain couples TRBV4-1 to TRBJ1-4, with 10 bases matching TRBD1. The germline V gene has CDR1 MGHRA and CDR2 YSYEKL. This CDR3 is built from 15 residues. V gave up 6 bases and J gave up 7 bases; unmatched junction bases: 8. The chain's CDR3 is CASRPDRGLVEKLFF. In DNA, the CDR3 is TGCGCCAGCAGACCCGACAGGGGGCTTGTTGAAAAACTGTTTTTT.

The chain carries TRBV7-2 and TRBJ2-1, with 9 nucleotides matching TRBD2. The CDR3 consists of 15 residues. After removal of 6 bases from V and 3 bases from J, the junction contained 6 bases not matched to a gene. The V gene's germline CDR1 is SGHTA and CDR2 FQGNSA. CDR3 region: CASSTRTSDYNEQFF. CDR3 DNA sequence: TGTGCCAGCAGTACACGGACTAGCGACTACAATGAGCAGTTCTTC.

This clonotype was detected a few times. V gene TRBV7-9 combines with J gene TRBJ1-4, with 10 bases aligning to TRBD1. J lost 8 bases, V lost 4 bases, and 10 bases had no gene match. Germline loops: CDR1 SEHNR, CDR2 FQNEAQ (reference sequence). The CDR3 is 16 residues long. The CDR3 DNA sequence: TGTGCCAGCAGCTCACGACCTGGACAGGGGGAAGAAAAACTGTTTTTT. Protein product: CASSSRPGQGEEKLFF.

V and J are TRBV29-1 and TRBJ1-3; unclear D gene. Germline values: CDR1 SQVTM, CDR2 ANQGSEA. The CDR3 runs 15 residues. V lost 2 bases to trimming and J lost 4 bases, with 15 bases between them. The CDR3 here is CSVESGSVAGNTIYF. Written as DNA, the CDR3 is TGCAGCGTTGAATCCGGGTCGGTAGCAGGAAACACCATATATTTT.

V is TRBV12-3 or TRBV12-4 and J is TRBJ2-1; 9 positions match TRBD2. V was clipped by 2 bases and J by 4 bases; unmatched bases: 6. The CDR3 extends over 16 amino acids. CDR3 in DNA: TGTGCCAGCAGTTTAAAGACTAGCGGAGTGTACAATGAGCAGTTCTTC. It encodes CASSLKTSGVYNEQFF.

This chain joins TRBV10-3 and TRBJ1-5, with 7 positions matching TRBD1. CDR1 and CDR2 (germline): ENHRY, SYGVKD. CDR3 length: 12 residues. The J segment lost 3 bases and the V segment lost 10 bases, leaving 3 bases of the junction unmatched. The CDR3 protein is CASGTANQPQHF. CDR3 in DNA: TGTGCCAGTGGGACAGCCAATCAGCCCCAGCATTTT.

This sequence joins TRBV27 and TRBJ2-7, with 7 bases fitting TRBD1. V lost 7 bases, J lost 2 bases, and 11 bases stayed unmatched. The V gene's germline CDR1 is MNHEY and CDR2 SMNVEV (reference sequence). The CDR3 is made up of 15 amino acids. The CDR3 bases are TGTGCCAGCAATCCCCGCTCCGGGACAGCCTACGAGCAGTACTTC. Protein product: CASNPRSGTAYEQYF.

This sequence joins TRBV6-5 and TRBJ2-7; no clear D. The CDR3 extends over 13 amino acids. V lost 2 bases to trimming and J lost 4 bases, with 9 bases between them. CDR1 and CDR2 (germline): MNHEY, SVGAGI. In DNA form, the CDR3 reads TGTGCCAGCAGTTACAGGGCCGTGTACGAGCAGTACTTC. Translation: CASSYRAVYEQYF.

This clonotype was counted only a few times. The CDR3 DNA sequence: TGCGCCAGCAGCGCAAAGCGACAGGGAGTGGACTCTGGGGCCAACGTCCTGACTTTC. It specifies CASSAKRQGVDSGANVLTF. This chain connects TRBV5-1 to TRBJ2-6; TRBD1 matches at 7 bases. The CDR3 has 19 amino acids. Per the germline V gene, CDR1 is SGHRS and CDR2 is YFSETQ. Trimming removed 4 bases from V and 0 bases from J; junction bases left unmatched: 13.

The chain joins TRBV6-2 or TRBV6-3 to TRBJ1-2; D not resolved. Germline values: CDR1 MNHEY, CDR2 SVGEGT. Trimming took off 3 bases at V and 8 bases at J, with 13 bases between the two ends. The CDR3 extends over 13 amino acids. CDR3 DNA: TGTGCCAGCAGTTATGGAACGAGAGTGGGCTACACCTTC. This gives the protein CASSYGTRVGYTF.

The chain uses TRBV9 and TRBJ1-6, with D unresolved. This CDR3 region has 14 residues. V lost 4 bases, J lost 8 bases, and 13 bases lay in between. Germline-derived CDR1 and CDR2 are SGDLS and YYNGEE. The CDR3 reads CASSSRTGDSPLHF. For the CDR3, the DNA is TGTGCCAGCAGCTCTCGGACGGGAGATTCACCCCTCCACTTT.

In its sample, this clonotype was seen a few times. This chain connects TRBV6-5 to TRBJ2-1, with TRBD2 identical over 7 bases. The germline CDR1 and CDR2 sequences are MNHEY and SVGAGI. The CDR3 totals 14 residues. V was pared by 6 bases and J by 4 bases, with 6 bases of the junction left unmatched. CDR3 sequence reads: CASRKGLGYNEQFF. CDR3 DNA sequence: TGTGCCAGCAGGAAAGGACTAGGGTACAATGAGCAGTTCTTC.